These 5 T cell receptor beta chains originate from one sample sequenced in a study of T cells in Graves' hyperthyroidism and ophthalmopathy. TCR beta CDR3 sequences were amplified from RNA transcripts. The HTBI primer set drove a first-round RT-PCR of the TCR CDR3. Using its own MiXCR run on the multiplex PCR reads, TCRdb lists one record per CDR3 protein. Here the sample spans a few hundred thousand distinct CDR3 sequences, 11% to 15% being singletons. Specimen: blood. The origin of the receptors is a woman in her twenties or thirties with Graves' hyperthyroidism that later progressed to Graves' ophthalmopathy.

This clonotype has a count of ten or more. The CDR3 loop is CASYRQGVGTNEKLFF. For the CDR3, the DNA is TGTGCCAGCTACCGACAGGGAGTGGGAACTAATGAAAAACTGTTTTTT. V gene TRBV2 combines with J gene TRBJ1-4; 7 positions match TRBD1. Germline assignment: CDR1 SNHLY and CDR2 FYNNEI. The CDR3 is 16 amino acids. V shed 8 bases and J 1 base; nucleotides not matched to a gene: 10.

At least ten counts were recorded for this clonotype. The V and J genes are TRBV2 and TRBJ1-5; maybe TRBD1 (5 bases). From germline, CDR1 is SNHLY and CDR2 FYNNEI. V shed 4 bases and J shed 7 bases, with 14 bases lying between them. The length of the CDR3 is 14 residues. The CDR3 region has the DNA TGTGCCAGCAGTGTGTCGGCAGGGCGCCAGCCCCAGCATTTT. Encoded protein: CASSVSAGRQPQHF.

This clonotype showed up many times. The chain carries TRBV30 and TRBJ2-3, with TRBD2 matching over 7 bases. Unmatched junction bases numbered 13, after V lost 3 bases and J lost 4 bases. The CDR3 has 16 amino acids. The germline V gene encodes CDR1 GTSNPN and CDR2 SVGIG (reference sequence). The CDR3 protein is CAWRARTSRGSDTQYF. The DNA for the CDR3 is TGTGCCTGGAGAGCTAGGACTAGTCGAGGATCAGATACGCAGTATTTT. Variable domain in full (rest from reference TRBV30 and TRBJ2-3): SQTIHQWPATLVQPVGSPLSLECTVEGTSNPNLYWYRQAAGRGLQLLFYSVGIGQISSEVPQNLSASRPQDRQFILSSKKLLLSDSGFYLCAWRARTSRGSDTQYFGPGTRLTVL.

The sample holds a few counts of this clonotype. This chain connects TRBV4-1 to TRBJ1-6, with D uncertain. The CDR3 extends over 16 amino acids. Germline loops: CDR1 MGHRA, CDR2 YSYEKL. Trimming pared 0 bases from V and 3 bases from J, leaving 9 bases between. This chain's CDR3 is CASSQDARNYNSPLHF. CDR3 coding DNA: TGCGCCAGCAGCCAAGATGCGAGAAACTATAATTCACCCCTCCACTTT.

This clonotype was counted many times. This chain links TRBV9 with TRBJ1-6; 7 bases map to TRBD1. The germline gives CDR1 SGDLS, CDR2 YYNGEE. V gave up 3 bases and J gave up 0 bases; unmatched junction bases: 9. The CDR3 runs to 18 residues. DNA of the CDR3: TGTGCCAGCAGCGGGGCCGCAGGGGGAGTCTCCTATAATTCACCCCTCCACTTT. Translated, it gives CASSGAAGGVSYNSPLHF.